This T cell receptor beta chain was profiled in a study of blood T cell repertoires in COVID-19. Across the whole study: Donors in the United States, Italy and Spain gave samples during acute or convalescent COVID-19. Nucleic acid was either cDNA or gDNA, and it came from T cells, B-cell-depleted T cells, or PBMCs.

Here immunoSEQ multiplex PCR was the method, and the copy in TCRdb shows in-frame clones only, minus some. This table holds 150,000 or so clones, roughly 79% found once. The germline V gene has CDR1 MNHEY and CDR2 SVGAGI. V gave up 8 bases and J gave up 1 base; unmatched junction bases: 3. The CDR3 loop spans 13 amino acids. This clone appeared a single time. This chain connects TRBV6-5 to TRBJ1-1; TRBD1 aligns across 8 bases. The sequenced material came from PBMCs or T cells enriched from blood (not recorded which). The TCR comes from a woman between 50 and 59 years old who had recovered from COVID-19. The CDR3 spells CASHTGGNTEAFF. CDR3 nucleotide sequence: TGTGCCAGCCATACAGGGGGGAACACTGAAGCTTTCTTT.